These T cell receptor beta chains were read from a single sample in a study of PD-1 blockade in classical Hodgkin lymphoma. Assay used: immunoSEQ multiplex PCR; TCRdb lists only in-frame clones, some missing. In the table there are 100,000 or so clones, around 89% of which are singletons. The sample in question was peripheral blood mononuclear cells (PBMCs), obtained before the second cycle of nivolumab. These receptors came from a human donor with classical Hodgkin lymphoma. The CDR3 runs from the conserved cysteine through the conserved F or W. The order of the fields is J gene, D gene, clone size, V gene, CDR3 protein, CDR3 DNA. D genes are given only for firm matches. The size field is filled for only some rows; it gives once, few, many or a size class.

TRBJ2-3 NA once TRBV5-1 CASSLSRSTDTQYF TGCGCCAGCAGCTTGAGCAGGAGCACAGATACGCAGTATTTT
TRBJ2-1 NA NA TRBV21-1 CASSQRRQGGDNEQFF TGTGCCAGCAGCCAGCGGAGACAGGGGGGGGACAATGAGCAGTTCTTC
TRBJ2-1 TRBD2 NA TRBV18 CASSSRLAGGNEQFF TGTGCCAGCTCTTCTCGACTAGCGGGGGGAAATGAGCAGTTCTTC
TRBJ2-3 NA NA TRBV6-6 CASSYRSTDTQYF TGTGCCAGCAGTTACCGAAGCACAGATACGCAGTATTTT
TRBJ1-4 NA NA TRBV9 CASSVGGPGGQKLFF TGTGCCAGCAGCGTAGGAGGGCCGGGAGGTCAAAAACTGTTTTTT
TRBJ2-7 TRBD1 NA TRBV27 CASSWTGSYEQYF TGTGCCAGCAGCTGGACAGGGTCCTACGAGCAGTACTTC
TRBJ1-1 TRBD1 NA TRBV7-7 CASSTDRYTEAFF TGTGCCAGCAGCACGGACAGGTACACTGAAGCTTTCTTT
TRBJ1-1 NA once TRBV30 CAWIIGWQKNTEAFF TGTGCCTGGATCATCGGTTGGCAGAAAAACACTGAAGCTTTCTTT
TRBJ2-7 NA NA TRBV5-1 CASSLDRRSYEQYF TGCGCCAGCAGCTTGGACAGGCGCTCCTACGAGCAGTACTTC
TRBJ2-5 TRBD1 NA TRBV14 CASRRQGWETQYF TGTGCCAGCAGGAGACAGGGATGGGAGACCCAGTACTTC
TRBJ1-2 TRBD1 once TRBV11-3 CASSTRTGGGYTF TGTGCCAGCAGCACCAGGACAGGAGGCGGCTACACCTTC
TRBJ2-1 NA NA TRBV27 CASRPLSSYNEQFF TGTGCCAGCAGACCCCTAAGCTCCTACAATGAGCAGTTCTTC
TRBJ2-7 NA NA TRBV4-1 CASSQGSAESYEQYF TGCGCCAGCAGCCAAGGTTCGGCGGAGTCCTACGAGCAGTACTTC
TRBJ1-4 NA NA TRBV6-5 CASRPGTDNEKLFF TGTGCCAGCAGACCCGGGACGGATAATGAAAAACTGTTTTTT
TRBJ1-6 NA NA TRBV9 CASSIDNSPLHF TGTGCCAGCAGCATCGACAATTCACCCCTCCACTTT
TRBJ2-7 NA NA TRBV6-5 CASSRDRTPSYEQYF TGTGCCAGCAGCCGCGACAGGACCCCCTCCTACGAGCAGTACTTC
TRBJ2-7 NA NA TRBV11-2 CASSRYRDGLYEQYF TGTGCCAGCAGCCGCTACAGGGATGGGCTCTACGAGCAGTACTTC
TRBJ1-1 NA once TRBV29-1 CSVDIVGNTEAFF TGCAGCGTTGATATCGTTGGGAACACTGAAGCTTTCTTT
TRBJ1-2 NA NA TRBV29-1 CSVEDLLQVIGVSKGYTF TGCAGCGTTGAAGATCTTCTGCAGGTTATTGGCGTGTCGAAAGGCTACACCTTC
TRBJ1-1 NA NA TRBV5-4 CASSSLDSPTEAFF TGTGCCAGCAGCTCTCTGGACAGCCCAACTGAAGCTTTCTTT
TRBJ2-1 NA NA TRBV18 CASSPGQYNEQFF TGTGCCAGCTCGCCCGGACAGTACAATGAGCAGTTCTTC
TRBJ1-2 NA NA TRBV7-9 CASSLGTSSNYGYTF TGTGCCAGCAGCTTAGGGACAAGCTCTAACTATGGCTACACCTTC
TRBJ2-2 NA once TRBV6-6 CASTPLGRTGELFF TGTGCCAGCACCCCCCTCGGCCGTACCGGGGAGCTGTTTTTT
TRBJ1-2 NA NA TRBV7-2 CASSANWNSGDGYTF TGTGCCAGCAGCGCTAATTGGAACTCGGGGGATGGCTACACCTTC